The 13 T cell receptor beta chains given below trace back to one sample, sequenced in a study of CD8 T cells in Susac syndrome. The RNA, about 0.5 to 1 ug, was put through reverse transcription using random hexamers. MiXCR was run by TCRdb on the immunoSEQ multiplex PCR reads, yielding one entry per CDR3 protein. The table has a few hundred thousand distinct CDR3 sequences, 93% seen once. What was sequenced was CD4+ T cells from PBMCs. The receptors derive from a human donor with multiple sclerosis.

The chain links TRBV7-2 to TRBJ2-3; possible D gene TRBD2, 5 bases. Germline loops: CDR1 SGHTA, CDR2 FQGNSA. V gave up 2 bases and J gave up 2 bases, with 11 bases separating them. This CDR3 has 15 amino acids. CDR3 loop: CASSLMAGTTDTQYF. In DNA, the CDR3 is TGTGCCAGCAGCTTAATGGCGGGCACCACAGATACGCAGTATTTT.

The chain carries TRBV3-1 and TRBJ2-3, with D possibly matching TRBD2 (6 bases). The germline gives CDR1 LGHDT, CDR2 YNNKEL (reference sequence). CDR3 length: 16 residues. V lost 4 bases and J 1 base, leaving 15 bases between the germline ends. CDR3 DNA: TGTGCCAGCAGCCCTTTTGTGGGGGGTGGCACAGATACGCAGTATTTT. As protein: CASSPFVGGGTDTQYF.

The chain carries TRBV12-3 or TRBV12-4 and TRBJ2-1, with 7 bases matching TRBD2. The CDR3 extends over 16 amino acids. V gave up 4 bases and J gave up 8 bases; unmatched junction bases: 14. CDR3 residues: CASSSQRGAGSDEQFF. Here the CDR3 DNA reads TGTGCCAGCAGTTCCCAGCGGGGTGCGGGGTCAGATGAGCAGTTCTTC.

V gene TRBV7-9 combines with J gene TRBJ1-2; a weak D match, TRBD1 (5 bases). Germline V gene lookup returns CDR1 SEHNR and CDR2 FQNEAQ (reference sequence). The V and J ends lost 5 bases and 0 bases respectively, with 25 bases between them. The CDR3 length is 19 residues. The CDR3 is CASSLINRGAARANYGYTF. For the CDR3, the DNA is TGTGCCAGCAGCCTAATAAATCGGGGCGCGGCGAGAGCTAACTATGGCTACACCTTC.

J is TRBJ2-7 and V is TRBV30; D assignment may be TRBD1 or TRBD2 (5 bases each). V lost 1 base and J lost 3, with 16 bases in between. The CDR3 totals 15 residues. The germline V gene encodes CDR1 GTSNPN and CDR2 SVGIG (reference sequence). The CDR3 region is CAWSARDPLYYEQYF. The CDR3 nucleotides read TGTGCCTGGAGTGCCCGGGACCCGCTTTACTACGAGCAGTACTTC.

The CDR3 region has the DNA TGTGCCAGCAGCCAACCGGGACAGGGAACAGATACGCAGTATTTT. This sequence encodes CASSQPGQGTDTQYF. V and J are TRBV25-1 and TRBJ2-3; 9 bases line up with TRBD1. This CDR3 contains 15 residues. Germline CDR1 and CDR2: MGHDK and SYGVNS. V lost 6 bases and J lost 3; bases outside the gene matches: 7.

The DNA for the CDR3 is TGCGCCAGCAGCTTGGGACAGGGAAAATCTGGCTACACCTTC. It yields the protein CASSLGQGKSGYTF. The J gene is TRBJ1-2, the V gene TRBV5-1; TRBD1 matches 7 bases. Germline-derived CDR1 and CDR2 are SGHRS and YFSETQ. The CDR3 is 14 residues long. V shed 0 bases and J 7 bases; nucleotides not matched to a gene: 6.

V usage is TRBV15 and J usage is TRBJ2-2; 7 bases are shared with TRBD2. The CDR3 contains 15 residues. Germline V CDR1 and CDR2: LNHNV, YYDKDF (reference sequence). The V gene end was trimmed by 0 bases and the J gene end by 5 bases; junction bases not matched to a gene: 3. The CDR3: CATSREGRGTGELFF. The CDR3 region has the DNA TGTGCCACCAGCAGAGAGGGGCGGGGGACCGGGGAGCTGTTTTTT. The complete variable domain, with remaining parts taken from reference TRBV15 and TRBJ2-2, reads DAMVIQNPRYQVTQFGKPVTLSCSQTLNHNVMYWYQQKSSQAPKLLFHYYDKDFNNEADTPDNFQSRRPNTSFCFLDIRSPGLGDTAMYLCATSREGRGTGELFFGEGSRLTVL.

This sequence joins TRBV19 and TRBJ1-5; no reliable D call. This CDR3 spans 17 amino acids. Germline values: CDR1 LNHDA, CDR2 SQIVND (reference sequence). V was clipped by 3 bases and J by 0 bases, with 15 bases between them. CDR3 sequence: CASSMAARMLSNQPQHF. CDR3 nucleotide sequence: TGTGCCAGTAGTATGGCGGCCCGGATGCTTAGCAATCAGCCCCAGCATTTT.

This chain uses TRBV6-1 with TRBJ2-3, with D perhaps TRBD1 (6 bases). The CDR3 spans 13 residues. In germline, CDR1 is MNHNS, CDR2 SASEGT. V lost 8 bases and J 12 bases, leaving 21 bases between the germline ends. The CDR3, as DNA: TGTGCCAGCGGAGAGGGTGGACAGTTTCCCCAGTATTTT. Its protein is CASGEGGQFPQYF.

J is TRBJ1-1 and V is TRBV30; the D gene is possibly TRBD1 (5 bases). The ends were cut back, 1 base at V and 8 bases at J, with 14 bases in the middle. The CDR3 has 13 residues. CDR1 and CDR2 from the germline V gene are GTSNPN and SVGIG (reference sequence). The CDR3 DNA reads TGTGCCTGGAGTGCCTCAGGCTGGACAGAAGCTTTCTTT. It encodes CAWSASGWTEAFF. The complete variable domain, with remaining parts taken from reference TRBV30 and TRBJ1-1, reads SQTIHQWPATLVQPVGSPLSLECTVEGTSNPNLYWYRQAAGRGLQLLFYSVGIGQISSEVPQNLSASRPQDRQFILSSKKLLLSDSGFYLCAWSASGWTEAFFGQGTRLTVV.

The chain links TRBV27 to TRBJ1-2, with D perhaps matching TRBD1 (6 bases). CDR3 size: 16 residues. Germline loops: CDR1 MNHEY, CDR2 SMNVEV (reference sequence). V lost 6 bases to trimming and J lost 6 bases, with 23 bases between them. CDR3 DNA: TGTGCCAGCAGGGCTCTGATCCAACAGGGAGGCCATGGCTACACCTTC. It translates to CASRALIQQGGHGYTF.

The chain couples TRBV9 to TRBJ1-1; D perhaps matches TRBD1 (5 bases). Trimming left V 2 bases short and J 5 bases short, with 10 bases between. The CDR3 consists of 13 residues. Germline-derived CDR1 and CDR2 are SGDLS and YYNGEE. CDR3 in DNA: TGTGCCAGCAGCGTCAGGGCTGGGACTGAAGCTTTCTTT. It codes for CASSVRAGTEAFF.